Shown below are 31 T cell receptor beta chains from a single sample sequenced in a study of T-cell reconstitution after alpha-beta-depleted transplantation in children. Preparing the TCRbeta library involved the use of unique molecular identifiers. TCRdb recomputed calls from the PCR reads with MiXCR, one row per CDR3 protein. The table has about 500,000 distinct CDR3 sequences, around a third seen once; the top ten hold approximately 2.3%. The sample was PBMCs from the stem cell graft donor, taken from the stem cell graft. The receptors were gathered from a human donor who donated a stem cell graft to a child with aplastic anemia.

The V call is TRBV27, the J call TRBJ2-1; D perhaps matches TRBD2 (6 bases). The CDR3 sequence is 16 residues long. Germline V gene data show CDR1 as MNHEY and CDR2 as SMNVEV (reference sequence). The V end lost 5 bases, the J end lost 0 bases, and 14 bases lay between the germline ends. The CDR3 bases are TGTGCCAGCAGTCCATATAGCGGTCGCTCCTACAATGAGCAGTTCTTC. Protein: CASSPYSGRSYNEQFF.

This chain uses TRBV19 with TRBJ1-1, with a possible D match to TRBD1 (6 bases). Germline CDR1 and CDR2: LNHDA and SQIVND (reference sequence). Trimming pared 5 bases from V and 7 bases from J, leaving 20 bases between. The CDR3 covers 15 residues. The CDR3 DNA sequence: TGTGCCAGTAGTTCCTTATCCCGGGACATAAGTGAAGCTTTCTTT. This encodes CASSSLSRDISEAFF.

The chain joins TRBV5-1 to TRBJ2-1, with a weak D call TRBD2 (5 bases). Per germline, CDR1 SGHRS and CDR2 YFSETQ. V shed 0 bases and J shed 0 bases, with 10 bases lying between them. The CDR3 spans 16 residues. In DNA form, the CDR3 reads TGCGCCAGCAGCTTGGATCCGGGGAGCTCCTACAATGAGCAGTTCTTC. This encodes CASSLDPGSSYNEQFF.

The chain has TRBV7-8 and TRBJ2-3; 9 nucleotides align to TRBD2. The V gene end was trimmed by 4 bases and the J gene end by 5 bases; junction bases not matched to a gene: 10. The CDR3 consists of 16 residues. Germline V gene lookup returns CDR1 SGHVS and CDR2 FQNEAQ. DNA for the CDR3: TGTGCCAGCAGCTCGATAGGTAGCGGGAGTGGAGATACGCAGTATTTT. It encodes CASSSIGSGSGDTQYF. The whole variable domain, remainder taken from reference TRBV7-8 and TRBJ2-3, is GAGVSQSPRYKVAKRGQDVALRCDPISGHVSLFWYQQALGQGPEFLTYFQNEAQLDKSGLPSDRFFAERPEGSVSTLKIQRTQQEDSAVYLCASSSIGSGSGDTQYFGPGTRLTVL.

The sample holds a few counts of this clonotype. V usage is TRBV10-3 and J usage is TRBJ1-3, with D perhaps matching TRBD1 (5 bases). Germline CDR1 is ENHRY and CDR2 is SYGVKD. V lost 5 bases and J 1 base, leaving 15 bases between the germline ends. The CDR3 loop spans 16 amino acids. CDR3 DNA: TGTGCCATCAGTTTAGGGACCCCGGGGTCTGGAAACACCATATATTTT. Translated: CAISLGTPGSGNTIYF.

Written as DNA, the CDR3 is TGCAGTGCTAAGACAGTTAACACTGAAGCTTTCTTT. Amino acid sequence: CSAKTVNTEAFF. The chain has TRBV20-1 and TRBJ1-1, with D perhaps TRBD1 (5 bases). V lost 4 bases, J lost 2 bases, and 8 bases lay in between. The CDR3 length is 12 residues. Germline V gives CDR1 DFQATT, CDR2 SNEGSKA (reference sequence).

The rearrangement uses TRBV30 and TRBJ1-1; no clear D gene. This CDR3 is built from 11 residues. The V gene lost 4 bases and the J gene lost 3 bases, with 6 bases spanning the gap. Germline V gene sequence: CDR1 GTSNPN, CDR2 SVGIG (reference sequence). The CDR3 DNA follows: TGTGCCTGGAACAGCCACACTGAAGCTTTCTTT. Translation: CAWNSHTEAFF. The whole variable domain, filled in from reference TRBV30 and TRBJ1-1, reads SQTIHQWPATLVQPVGSPLSLECTVEGTSNPNLYWYRQAAGRGLQLLFYSVGIGQISSEVPQNLSASRPQDRQFILSSKKLLLSDSGFYLCAWNSHTEAFFGQGTRLTVV.

The chain combines TRBV12-3 or TRBV12-4 with TRBJ1-2; 8 nucleotides match TRBD1. CDR3 length equals 13 residues. The trim removed 3 bases at V and 6 bases at J, leaving 3 bases unmatched. DNA of the CDR3: TGTGCCAGCAGTTTGTCAGGGGGCCATGGCTACACCTTC. Translating gives CASSLSGGHGYTF.

This sequence joins TRBV7-6 and TRBJ2-1, with D possibly being TRBD1 or TRBD2 (6 bases each). Germline V lookup: CDR1 SGHVS, CDR2 FNYEAQ. V lost 0 bases and J 0 bases, leaving 9 bases between the germline ends. CDR3 length equals 16 residues. CDR3 nucleotide sequence: TGTGCCAGCAGCTTAGCGGAGGGGGGCTCCTACAATGAGCAGTTCTTC. Residues: CASSLAEGGSYNEQFF.

CDR3 region: CASPPSSGREYNEQFF. The DNA for the CDR3 is TGTGCCAGCCCCCCATCTAGCGGGAGGGAATACAATGAGCAGTTCTTC. The chain has TRBV18 and TRBJ2-1; 12 bases are shared with TRBD2. Germline V gives CDR1 KGHSH, CDR2 LQKENI. V lost 8 bases to trimming and J lost 4 bases; unmatched junction nucleotides: 9. The CDR3 contains 16 residues.

This clonotype turned up a few times. The chain carries TRBV20-1 and TRBJ2-3, with 9 positions matching TRBD2. J gave up 4 bases and V 1 base, and 3 bases lay outside the gene matches. The CDR3 is 14 residues long. The germline V gene encodes CDR1 DFQATT and CDR2 SNEGSKA (reference sequence). The CDR3 spells CSARGLADADTQYF. In DNA form, the CDR3 reads TGCAGTGCTAGAGGACTAGCGGATGCAGATACGCAGTATTTT.

The gene calls are TRBV12-3 or TRBV12-4 and TRBJ2-2, with D possibly TRBD2 on 6 matching bases. Trimming cost V 8 bases and J 4 bases, with 23 bases left between them. This CDR3 region has 17 residues. DNA of the CDR3: TGTGCCAGCTACCACCCAAGCCGGGAGTCAGTCACCGGGGAGCTGTTTTTT. Protein product: CASYHPSRESVTGELFF.

This clonotype was detected only a few times. The genes are TRBV20-1 and TRBJ2-1; 7 bases line up with TRBD2. The trim removed 6 bases at V and 10 bases at J, leaving 15 bases unmatched. CDR3 length: 14 amino acids. CDR1 DFQATT and CDR2 SNEGSKA come from the germline V gene (reference sequence). Written as DNA, the CDR3 is TGCAGTGCCGGCGGGAGCACCAATTGGAGCGAGCAGTTCTTC. Translation gives CSAGGSTNWSEQFF.

In its sample, this clonotype was seen a few times. The genes are TRBV30 and TRBJ1-5; D is undetermined. Germline CDR1 is GTSNPN and CDR2 is SVGIG (reference sequence). The CDR3 loop spans 13 amino acids. V lost 0 bases and J 6 bases, leaving 9 bases between the germline ends. The CDR3 bases are TGTGCCTGGAGTGTAAGAGCAGCTCAGCCCCAGCATTTT. It yields the protein CAWSVRAAQPQHF.

The V gene is TRBV20-1, the J gene TRBJ1-1; no clear D gene. The CDR3 totals 13 residues. The V end was cut by 0 bases, the J end by 4 bases, with 9 bases between. The V gene's germline CDR1 is DFQATT and CDR2 SNEGSKA (reference sequence). The CDR3 sequence: CSARDGQGTEAFF. In nucleotides, the CDR3 is TGCAGTGCTAGAGACGGGCAAGGCACTGAAGCTTTCTTT.

This sequence joins TRBV29-1 and TRBJ1-3, with 7 positions matching TRBD1. With 4 bases clipped from V and 4 bases from J, the junction kept 7 bases outside the gene matches. Per the germline V gene, CDR1 is SQVTM and CDR2 is ANQGSEA. CDR3 length: 14 amino acids. The CDR3 reads CSVAGGAVGNTIYF. Here the CDR3 DNA reads TGCAGCGTTGCAGGGGGAGCCGTCGGAAACACCATATATTTT.

A few counts support this clonotype. The rearrangement links TRBV19 to TRBJ1-1, with D maybe TRBD1 (5 bases). Germline V gene lookup returns CDR1 LNHDA and CDR2 SQIVND (reference sequence). Trimming left V 2 bases short and J 0 bases short, with 10 bases between. The CDR3 runs to 15 residues. CDR3 protein: CASSISGTMNTEAFF. For the CDR3, the DNA is TGTGCCAGTAGTATATCAGGGACCATGAACACTGAAGCTTTCTTT.

The CDR3 coding sequence is TGCAGTGCTAACTTGCGACGGGAGGCCACAGATACGCAGTATTTT. Translated, it gives CSANLRREATDTQYF. V is TRBV20-1 and J is TRBJ2-3, with 7 positions matching TRBD2. The J segment lost 2 bases and the V segment lost 4 bases, leaving 9 bases of the junction unmatched. CDR3 size: 15 residues. The germline V gene encodes CDR1 DFQATT and CDR2 SNEGSKA (reference sequence).

This clonotype was detected a few times. V and J are TRBV30 and TRBJ1-6, with D tentatively TRBD1 (5 bases). The CDR3 is 15 residues long. Germline V gives CDR1 GTSNPN, CDR2 SVGIG (reference sequence). V was shortened by 4 bases and J by 9 bases, with 19 bases between the two germline ends. The CDR3 loop is CAWKGQGVVSSPLHF. The CDR3 nucleotides are TGTGCCTGGAAGGGCCAGGGCGTAGTGAGTTCACCCCTCCACTTT.

The chain uses TRBV6-5 and TRBJ1-5; D gene uncertain. The CDR3 totals 14 residues. Germline V gene sequence: CDR1 MNHEY, CDR2 SVGAGI. V lost 2 bases, J lost 3 bases, and 8 bases lay in between. The CDR3 sequence: CASSYEGSNQPQHF. The CDR3 nucleotides read TGTGCCAGCAGTTACGAAGGGTCCAATCAGCCCCAGCATTTT.

CDR3 coding DNA: TGCAGTGCTAGAGGGGTAGGGGGACGAAGCTCCTACGAGCAGTACTTC. Protein: CSARGVGGRSSYEQYF. The chain links TRBV20-1 to TRBJ2-7; perhaps TRBD1 as D (6 bases). Per germline, CDR1 DFQATT and CDR2 SNEGSKA (reference sequence). The CDR3 loop spans 16 amino acids. V lost 1 base, J lost 0 bases, and 16 bases lay in between.

Only a few counts were recorded for this clonotype. V gene TRBV28 combines with J gene TRBJ2-3, with 9 bases aligning to TRBD2. Germline V gene lookup returns CDR1 MDHEN and CDR2 SYDVKM. J lost 0 bases, V lost 0 bases, and 7 bases had no gene match. The CDR3 has 18 residues. CDR3 coding DNA: TGTGCCAGCAGTTTATGGGGGGGACTAGCATGGAGCACAGATACGCAGTATTTT. This sequence encodes CASSLWGGLAWSTDTQYF.

In this sample, this clonotype turned up many times. This chain uses TRBV29-1 with TRBJ2-1, with TRBD1 matching 9 bases. Germline CDR1 reads SQVTM; CDR2 reads ANQGSEA. Unmatched junction bases numbered 12, after V lost 6 bases and J lost 9 bases. This CDR3 is built from 14 residues. In DNA, the CDR3 is TGCAGCGTCAGTATCGGGGGACAGGGTGGTGAGCAGTTCTTC. Its protein is CSVSIGGQGGEQFF.

CDR3 nucleotide sequence: TGTGCCATCAGCACGACAGGGGCAATCGCAGGCTACACCTTC. This gives the protein CAISTTGAIAGYTF. The chain combines TRBV10-3 with TRBJ1-2, with 8 bases aligning to TRBD1. The CDR3 loop spans 14 amino acids. Trimming at V came to 6 bases and at J to 8 bases, leaving 11 bases not matched to a gene. Per the germline V gene, CDR1 is ENHRY and CDR2 is SYGVKD.

This sequence joins TRBV4-1 and TRBJ2-3; the match to TRBD2 covers 8 bases. This CDR3 has 15 amino acids. The J segment lost 4 bases and the V segment lost 2 bases, leaving 5 bases of the junction unmatched. Germline values: CDR1 MGHRA, CDR2 YSYEKL. In DNA form, the CDR3 reads TGCGCCAGCAGCCAACCCCGGGAGGGGGCAGATACGCAGTATTTT. It yields the protein CASSQPREGADTQYF.

The chain recombines TRBV19 with TRBJ2-1, with D tentatively TRBD1 or TRBD2 (6 bases each). The V end was cut by 10 bases, the J end by 9 bases, with 16 bases between. Germline loops: CDR1 LNHDA, CDR2 SQIVND (reference sequence). The CDR3 is made up of 12 amino acids. The CDR3 DNA sequence: TGTGCCATCGGCCGGGGGCAGGGTGAGCAGTTCTTC. Translating it yields CAIGRGQGEQFF. Filled out from reference TRBV19 and TRBJ2-1, the complete variable domain reads DGGITQSPKYLFRKEGQNVTLSCEQNLNHDAMYWYRQDPGQGLRLIYYSQIVNDFQKGDIAEGYSVSREKKESFPLTVTSAQKNPTAFYLCAIGRGQGEQFFGPGTRLTVL.

The gene calls are TRBV10-3 and TRBJ1-6; possible D gene TRBD1, 6 bases. The CDR3 contains 15 residues. V gave up 6 bases and J gave up 7 bases, with 16 bases separating them. Germline V CDR1 and CDR2: ENHRY, SYGVKD. The CDR3, as DNA: TGTGCCATCAGAACAGGGCACGTCCAGAATTCACCCCTCCACTTT. Its translation: CAIRTGHVQNSPLHF.

The genes are TRBV6-5 and TRBJ2-6, with D uncertain. This CDR3 spans 13 amino acids. Per the germline V gene, CDR1 is MNHEY and CDR2 is SVGAGI. Trimming removed 4 bases at V and 1 base at J, with 2 bases between. The CDR3 region is CASSWSGANVLTF. The CDR3 DNA is TGTGCCAGCAGTTGGTCTGGGGCCAACGTCCTGACTTTC.

J is TRBJ1-5 and V is TRBV15; D remains ambiguous. Germline lookup yields CDR1 LNHNV and CDR2 YYDKDF (reference sequence). The CDR3 is made up of 14 amino acids. V was trimmed by 0 bases and J by 5 bases, leaving 8 bases between them. In nucleotides, the CDR3 is TGTGCCACCAGCAGAGACAGGTTGGATCAGCCCCAGCATTTT. This translates into CATSRDRLDQPQHF.

This CDR3 reads CASSLERLTSYEQYF. In nucleotides, the CDR3 is TGTGCCAGCAGCTTAGAAAGGCTCACTTCCTACGAGCAGTACTTC. The chain employs TRBV7-8 and TRBJ2-7; D gene uncertain. With 1 base removed from V and 1 base from J, the gap between germline ends came to 11 bases. Per germline, CDR1 SGHVS and CDR2 FQNEAQ. This CDR3 has 15 amino acids.

This CDR3 is CASRSSGRADQQFF. In nucleotides, the CDR3 is TGTGCCAGCAGGTCTAGCGGGAGGGCCGATCAGCAGTTCTTC. The chain uses TRBV6-2 or TRBV6-3 and TRBJ2-1; 12 nucleotides match TRBD2. The length of the CDR3 is 14 residues. V lost 6 bases and J lost 11; bases outside the gene matches: 8. CDR1 and CDR2 (germline): MNHEY, SVGEGT.